What follows are 10 T cell receptor beta chains derived from one specimen sequenced in a study of OX40 agonist ivuxolimab in advanced cancers. Measured with immunoSEQ multiplex PCR; TCRdb has only the in-frame clones, and not every one. The repertoire has just under 65,000 clones, around 80% of them found once; the top ten carry approximately 1%. Sequencing was performed on CD4+ or CD8+ T cells sorted from blood, taken in a trial of the OX40 agonist ivuxolimab. The receptors stem from an adult with an advanced solid tumor such as melanoma, head and neck, liver or kidney cancer.

By share of the sample, this clone is medium-sized. CDR3 protein: CASGWPLYSGNTIYF. In DNA, the CDR3 is TGTGCTAGTGGTTGGCCGTTATACTCTGGAAACACCATATATTTT. This chain connects TRBV12-5 to TRBJ1-3; D is unresolved. Looked up from germline, CDR1 is LGHNT and CDR2 is FRNRAP. The CDR3 is 15 amino acids. V was cut by 4 bases and J by 0 bases, with 10 bases left in between.

As DNA, the CDR3 is TGTGCCAGTAGTATTAGAGGAGGAGACACTGAAGCTTTCTTT. It is translated as CASSIRGGDTEAFF. The V call is TRBV19, the J call TRBJ1-1; D is ambiguous. The ends were cut back, 3 bases at V and 3 bases at J, with 11 bases in the middle. From germline, CDR1 is LNHDA and CDR2 SQIVND (reference sequence). CDR3 length: 14 residues.

The chain combines TRBV21-1 with TRBJ1-5. TRBV21-1 is a pseudogene. The CDR3 runs 17 residues. The CDR3 DNA reads as TGTGCCAGCCCCAAATCCTACTCCGCCGGGAGCAATCAGCCCCAGCATTTT. It specifies CASPKSYSAGSNQPQHF.

J is TRBJ2-1 and V is TRBV13; TRBD2 agrees at 10 bases. CDR3 length equals 18 residues. Germline CDR1 is PRHDT and CDR2 is FYEKMQ (reference sequence). V lost 0 bases, J lost 7 bases, and 12 bases stayed unmatched. CDR3 in DNA: TGTGCCAGCAGCTTAGGCCCCGGTCTCACTAGCGGGGTAAATGAGCAGTTCTTC. This gives the protein CASSLGPGLTSGVNEQFF.

J is TRBJ1-3 and V is TRBV19; weak D call: TRBD1 (6 bases). Trimming stripped 6 bases from V and 5 bases from J, with 14 bases between. The length of the CDR3 is 14 residues. Germline CDR1 LNHDA, CDR2 SQIVND (reference sequence). The CDR3 region has the DNA TGTGCCAGTAGCCATACAGGGCGTCGAAACACCATATATTTT. It translates to CASSHTGRRNTIYF.

This rearrangement joins TRBV7-8 to TRBJ1-1; 11 bases match TRBD1. After removal of 2 bases from V and 4 bases from J, the junction contained 3 bases not matched to a gene. The CDR3 length is 15 residues. Germline assignment: CDR1 SGHVS and CDR2 FQNEAQ. The CDR3 here is CASSLQGQGGTEAFF. The CDR3 region has the DNA TGTGCCAGCAGCTTACAGGGACAGGGGGGCACTGAAGCTTTCTTT.

V and J are TRBV9 and TRBJ1-3; a possible D gene is TRBD1 (6 bases). V was trimmed by 7 bases and J by 4 bases, leaving 18 bases between them. The CDR3 consists of 15 residues. CDR1 and CDR2 from the germline V gene are SGDLS and YYNGEE. This CDR3 reads CASHPGGWEGNTIYF. CDR3 DNA sequence: TGTGCCAGCCATCCGGGGGGCTGGGAGGGAAACACCATATATTTT.

The chain has TRBV30 and TRBJ2-6; D remains unclear. Germline CDR1 and CDR2: GTSNPN and SVGIG (reference sequence). The CDR3 sequence is 14 residues long. The CDR3 DNA is TGTGCTCTCTCCGTTTTCTCTGGGGCCAACGTCCTGACTTTC. Its translation is CALSVFSGANVLTF.

This chain connects TRBV19 to TRBJ1-5, with D perhaps matching TRBD1 (5 bases). The length of the CDR3 is 9 residues. Trimming pared 11 bases from V and 8 bases from J, leaving 7 bases between. Germline-derived CDR1 and CDR2 are LNHDA and SQIVND (reference sequence). The DNA of the CDR3 is TGTGCCGGGGGGGAGCCCCAGCATTTT. Its protein is CAGGEPQHF.

The V and J genes are TRBV7-9 and TRBJ1-1, with D hard to call. V lost 2 bases and J lost 4, with 8 bases in between. This CDR3 region has 13 residues. Germline loops: CDR1 SEHNR, CDR2 FQNEAQ (reference sequence). CDR3 sequence: CASSLFGGTEAFF. As DNA, the CDR3 is TGTGCCAGCAGCTTATTCGGAGGCACTGAAGCTTTCTTT. The whole variable domain, remainder taken from reference TRBV7-9 and TRBJ1-1, is DTGVSQNPRHKITKRGQNVTFRCDPISEHNRLYWYRQTLGQGPEFLTYFQNEAQLEKSRLLSDRFSAERPKGSFSTLEIQRTEQGDSAMYLCASSLFGGTEAFFGQGTRLTVV.